This TCR beta chain was identified in a study of T cell responses to AZD1222 COVID-19 vaccine. Note on this clone: As yet, its antigen is unknown.

Study outcomes and limitations: Vaccination with two AZD1222 doses was followed by a rise in Spike-specific TCR breadth and depth.

Germline-derived CDR1 and CDR2 are SGHRS and YFSETQ. The germline V and J ends were trimmed by 3 bases and 2 bases, with 7 bases remaining between them. CDR3 length: 13 amino acids. TCRdb keeps only in-frame clones here, not all; method: immunoSEQ multiplex PCR. The sample records about 180,000 clones, 85% to 90% being singletons. The chain employs TRBV5-1 and TRBJ2-3; no definite D call. The source was peripheral blood, collected 28 days after the second AZD1222 dose. The receptor was isolated from an adult who received the AZD1222 COVID-19 vaccine. The CDR3 DNA reads TGCGCCAGCAGCTCTACCCCCACAGATACGCAGTATTTT. It codes for CASSSTPTDTQYF.